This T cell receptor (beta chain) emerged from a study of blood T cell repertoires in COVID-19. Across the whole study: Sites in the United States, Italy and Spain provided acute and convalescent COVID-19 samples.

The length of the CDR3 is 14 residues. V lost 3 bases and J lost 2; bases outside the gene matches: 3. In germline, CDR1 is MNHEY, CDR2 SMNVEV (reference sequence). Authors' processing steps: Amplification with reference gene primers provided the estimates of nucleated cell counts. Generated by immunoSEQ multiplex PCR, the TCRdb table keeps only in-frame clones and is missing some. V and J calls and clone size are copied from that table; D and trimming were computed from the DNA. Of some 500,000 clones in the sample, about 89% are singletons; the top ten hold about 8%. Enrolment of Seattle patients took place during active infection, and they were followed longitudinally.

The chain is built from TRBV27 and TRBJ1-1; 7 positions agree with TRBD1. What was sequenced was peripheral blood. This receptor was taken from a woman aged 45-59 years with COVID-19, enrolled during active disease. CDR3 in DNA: TGTGCCAGCAGTTTCCGGGACAGCAACACTGAAGCTTTCTTT. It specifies CASSFRDSNTEAFF.